This T cell receptor (beta chain) was recovered during a study of identical twins. V gave up 4 bases and J gave up 8 bases, with 12 bases separating them. The CDR3 consists of 12 residues. Germline lookup yields CDR1 SGHKS and CDR2 YYEKEE (reference sequence). The sample holds many counts of this clonotype. TCRdb passed the 5' RACE reads through MiXCR, listing each CDR3 protein once. The table includes roughly 240,000 distinct CDR3 sequences, roughly 7.5% detected once. These data were also reused for a study on yellow fever vaccine responses in identical twins.

The sequenced sample consisted of CD8+ T cells sorted from blood. The V gene is TRBV5-5, the J gene TRBJ1-1; D remains ambiguous. The origin of this receptor is a woman between 18 and 29 years old in good health. CDR3 sequence (DNA): TGTGCCAGCAGCCTTACGACGGTAGAAGCTTTCTTT. Translating gives CASSLTTVEAFF.